The rows below give T cell receptor beta chains drawn from one sample of a study of T cell responses to AZD1222 COVID-19 vaccine. The assay was immunoSEQ multiplex PCR, and TCRdb's table has in-frame clones only and misses some. There are about 260,000 clones in the sample; approximately 95% occur only once, and around 0.57% lies in the top ten. Source: peripheral blood, taken on day 0 of AZD1222 vaccination. The source of these receptors is an adult in good health. Both conserved end residues are part of each CDR3. Each record gives: J gene, V gene, clone size, D gene, CDR3 DNA, CDR3 protein. D genes are given only for firm matches. Part of the rows lack a size; the others show once, few, many or a class for expanded clones.

j_call: TRBJ2-5
v_call: TRBV28
clone_size: once
d_call: -
cdr3_nt: TGTGCCAGCAGCCGGGAAGCGACAGAGACCCAGTACTTC
cdr3_aa: CASSREATETQYF

j_call: TRBJ1-5
v_call: TRBV19
clone_size: -
d_call: -
cdr3_nt: TGTGCCAGTAAGCCAAGCAATCAGCCCCAGCATTTT
cdr3_aa: CASKPSNQPQHF

j_call: TRBJ2-1
v_call: TRBV7-3
clone_size: -
d_call: TRBD2
cdr3_nt: TGTGCCAGCAGCTTACTAGCGGGGTACAATGAGCAGTTCTTC
cdr3_aa: CASSLLAGYNEQFF

j_call: TRBJ2-5
v_call: TRBV18
clone_size: -
d_call: TRBD1
cdr3_nt: TGTGCCAGCTCACCACCGAACCGGGACAGGGGGCTCGGGACCCAGTACTTC
cdr3_aa: CASSPPNRDRGLGTQYF

j_call: TRBJ2-2
v_call: TRBV2
clone_size: -
d_call: -
cdr3_nt: TGTGCCAGCCTCCTAGGGCGGGGTGGGGGATTGGCCGGGGAGCTGTTTTTT
cdr3_aa: CASLLGRGGGLAGELFF

j_call: TRBJ1-6
v_call: TRBV28
clone_size: -
d_call: -
cdr3_nt: TGTGCCAGCAGTTCGTATCCCTTCCCCCTCCACTTT
cdr3_aa: CASSSYPFPLHF

j_call: TRBJ1-2
v_call: TRBV19
clone_size: -
d_call: -
cdr3_nt: TGTGCCAGTAGTGATGCTAACTATGGCTACACCTTC
cdr3_aa: CASSDANYGYTF

j_call: TRBJ2-1
v_call: TRBV4-1
clone_size: -
d_call: TRBD2
cdr3_nt: TGCGCCAGCAGCCAGACCAGGTTTAGCGGGAGGAATGAGCAGTTCTTC
cdr3_aa: CASSQTRFSGRNEQFF

j_call: TRBJ2-7
v_call: TRBV5-4
clone_size: -
d_call: TRBD2
cdr3_nt: TGTGCCAGCAGCTTGTGGGCGGGAGGGGTCTACGAGCAGTACTTC
cdr3_aa: CASSLWAGGVYEQYF

j_call: TRBJ2-3
v_call: TRBV5-1
clone_size: -
d_call: TRBD2
cdr3_nt: TGCGCCAGTGGGACTAGCGGGGTCCTCACAGATACGCAGTATTTT
cdr3_aa: CASGTSGVLTDTQYF

j_call: TRBJ1-2
v_call: TRBV27
clone_size: -
d_call: TRBD1
cdr3_nt: TGTGCCAGCAGTATGGACAGGCTATATGGCTACACCTTC
cdr3_aa: CASSMDRLYGYTF

j_call: TRBJ1-5
v_call: TRBV19
clone_size: -
d_call: -
cdr3_nt: TGTGCCAGTAGTATCTCCGCGGGGCCCCAGCATTTT
cdr3_aa: CASSISAGPQHF

j_call: TRBJ2-5
v_call: TRBV7-2
clone_size: -
d_call: -
cdr3_nt: TGTGCCAGCAGCTACAAAGAGACCCAGTACTTC
cdr3_aa: CASSYKETQYF

j_call: TRBJ1-1
v_call: TRBV4-2
clone_size: -
d_call: -
cdr3_nt: TGTGCCAGCAGACGCGGGACAACGAACACTGAAGCTTTCTTT
cdr3_aa: CASRRGTTNTEAFF

j_call: TRBJ2-1
v_call: TRBV27
clone_size: -
d_call: -
cdr3_nt: TGTGCCAGCAGTTCGGCAATCTACAATGAGCAGTTCTTC
cdr3_aa: CASSSAIYNEQFF

j_call: TRBJ2-1
v_call: TRBV6-5
clone_size: -
d_call: TRBD2
cdr3_nt: TGTGCCAGCAGTTACGGCGGGGGGGCTTACAATGAGCAGTTCTTC
cdr3_aa: CASSYGGGAYNEQFF

j_call: TRBJ2-7
v_call: TRBV9
clone_size: -
d_call: TRBD1
cdr3_nt: TGTGCCAGCAGCCCGGGACAGCTCTACTACGAGCAGTACTTC
cdr3_aa: CASSPGQLYYEQYF

j_call: TRBJ1-2
v_call: TRBV19
clone_size: -
d_call: TRBD1
cdr3_nt: TGTGCCAGTAGCCCGACCCACAGGGGACTCTATGGCTACACCTTC
cdr3_aa: CASSPTHRGLYGYTF

j_call: TRBJ1-5
v_call: TRBV2
clone_size: -
d_call: TRBD1
cdr3_nt: TGTGCCAGCAGGAACAGGGGAGTGGATCAGCCCCAGCATTTT
cdr3_aa: CASRNRGVDQPQHF

j_call: TRBJ1-2
v_call: TRBV29-1
clone_size: -
d_call: -
cdr3_nt: TGCAGCGCCAATAGGGAGAACTATGGCTACACCTTC
cdr3_aa: CSANRENYGYTF

j_call: TRBJ1-2
v_call: TRBV5-4
clone_size: -
d_call: -
cdr3_nt: TGTGCCAGCAGCCTGGGCAGGGGTGGTGGCTACACCTTC
cdr3_aa: CASSLGRGGGYTF

j_call: TRBJ1-1
v_call: TRBV6-6
clone_size: -
d_call: -
cdr3_nt: TGTGCCAGCTCTATAGGGTGGGGCGATACTGAAGCTTTCTTT
cdr3_aa: CASSIGWGDTEAFF

j_call: TRBJ1-2
v_call: TRBV7-9
clone_size: -
d_call: TRBD1
cdr3_nt: TGTGCCAGCAGCTCATCCCCAGGACAGGGCCGGGGCTACACCTTC
cdr3_aa: CASSSSPGQGRGYTF

j_call: TRBJ1-1
v_call: TRBV28
clone_size: -
d_call: -
cdr3_nt: TGTGCCACCCCGGGTCCTACTACCACTGAAGCTTTCTTT
cdr3_aa: CATPGPTTTEAFF

j_call: TRBJ1-1
v_call: TRBV28
clone_size: once
d_call: -
cdr3_nt: TGTGCCAGCAGTTTACCCGGGGGGAACACTGAAGCTTTCTTT
cdr3_aa: CASSLPGGNTEAFF

j_call: TRBJ2-1
v_call: TRBV4-1
clone_size: -
d_call: -
cdr3_nt: TGCGCCAGCAGCCAAGGGCGGGCAAGCTCCTACAATGAGCAGTTCTTC
cdr3_aa: CASSQGRASSYNEQFF

j_call: TRBJ1-1
v_call: TRBV29-1
clone_size: -
d_call: -
cdr3_nt: TGCAGCGTCACACCGACCAACACTGAAGCTTTCTTT
cdr3_aa: CSVTPTNTEAFF

j_call: TRBJ2-1
v_call: TRBV5-4
clone_size: once
d_call: TRBD1
cdr3_nt: TGTGCCAGCAGCTTGGACAGGGGAACCTACAATGAGCAGTTCTTC
cdr3_aa: CASSLDRGTYNEQFF

j_call: TRBJ2-7
v_call: TRBV4-2
clone_size: -
d_call: -
cdr3_nt: TGTGCCAGCAGCCAAAAGCGAGTAGCCTACGAGCAGTACTTC
cdr3_aa: CASSQKRVAYEQYF

j_call: TRBJ2-7
v_call: TRBV4-2
clone_size: -
d_call: -
cdr3_nt: TGTGCCAGCAGCCAAGAGTGGGACTCATTATTATACGAGCAGTACTTC
cdr3_aa: CASSQEWDSLLYEQYF

j_call: TRBJ2-7
v_call: TRBV28
clone_size: -
d_call: -
cdr3_nt: TGTGCCAGCAGTGAGTCAGGGGCTGGGTCCTACGAGCAGTACTTC
cdr3_aa: CASSESGAGSYEQYF

j_call: TRBJ2-7
v_call: TRBV4-2
clone_size: -
d_call: -
cdr3_nt: TGTGCCAGCAGCCAAGACCACCGGGGCCACAGCCACTACGAGCAGTACTTC
cdr3_aa: CASSQDHRGHSHYEQYF

j_call: TRBJ2-3
v_call: TRBV3-1/TRBV3-2
clone_size: -
d_call: -
cdr3_nt: TGTGCCAGCAGCCACCGGGACCTCAGCACAGATACGCAGTATTTT
cdr3_aa: CASSHRDLSTDTQYF

j_call: TRBJ1-3
v_call: TRBV28
clone_size: -
d_call: -
cdr3_nt: TGTGCCAGCAGTTTCACCTCTGGAAACACCATATATTTT
cdr3_aa: CASSFTSGNTIYF

j_call: TRBJ2-5
v_call: TRBV3-1/TRBV3-2
clone_size: once
d_call: -
cdr3_nt: TGTGCCAGCAGGAGAAGGGCAAGGGAGACCCAGTACTTC
cdr3_aa: CASRRRARETQYF

j_call: TRBJ2-5
v_call: TRBV7-8
clone_size: -
d_call: -
cdr3_nt: TGTGCCAGCATCCGAGGTCCGGGCCTTGGCGAGACCCAGTACTTC
cdr3_aa: CASIRGPGLGETQYF

j_call: TRBJ1-1
v_call: TRBV9
clone_size: -
d_call: -
cdr3_nt: TGTGCCAGCATGGGAGGGGGTGAAGCTTTCTTT
cdr3_aa: CASMGGGEAFF